The T cell receptor beta chain under discussion was sequenced for a study of T cell responses to AZD1222 COVID-19 vaccine (dated by TCRdb to about 2021). A note on the overall study: Because spike-specific TCR depth and breadth did not differ between the two schedules, AZD1222 recipients who got a second dose at roughly 4 weeks were pooled with those who got a second dose at roughly 12 weeks. A total of around 240 trial participants underwent TCR sequencing, of whom some 210 received two doses of AZD1222 and about 25 received two doses of the MenACWY control vaccine. Trial participants were enrolled into age subgroups of 18-55, 56-69 and 70-plus years, which contained about 150, 28 and 57 TCR-sequenced participants, respectively.

Sample time point, as interpreted from the label and publication: baseline before first vaccination. The vaccinee samples were drawn from two UK trials, COV001 and COV002, one of which was a single-blind randomized controlled phase 2/3 trial testing AZD1222 (ChAdOx1 nCoV-19) in healthy adults. For TCRbeta chain sequencing, PBMC samples were collected from trial participants at day 0 and at day 28 after the second dose. Measured from the cysteine to the phenylalanine, the CDR3 is 11 residues long. The entry retains the CDR3 DNA only, 33 bases that are in frame from base 1. The germline V gene provides CDR1 SQVTM and CDR2 ANQGSEA. The junction shows trimming of 4 bases on V and 8 bases on J, plus 10 bases between the germline ends. Points on this clone: The antigen it recognizes is unknown. No much larger clone is present one base from it, and per-base qualities are unavailable.

The CDR3 regions of human TCRbeta chains were subjected to immunosequencing. In the authors' own workflow: TCRs in the repertoires were matched against a reference library of SARS-CoV-2-specific TCRs that had been generated with the MIRA antigen-specificity platform. Breadth meant the fraction of unique TCRs that were SARS-CoV-2-associated, whereas depth meant the fraction of total T cells that were SARS-CoV-2-associated. Using the MIRA data, each spike-specific TCR was assigned both to the spike region to which the TCR was reactive and to a CD4 or CD8 class. Log10-transformed breadth and depth values were compared by one-way ANOVA with Sidak's multiple comparisons tests. Not all clones reach the TCRdb copy of this immuneACCESS table, which keeps in-frame sequences only. Checked studies attribute under half of the gap to unresolved V genes and leave the rest unexplained. D and trimming come from the DNA, and the V and J calls and clone size come from that table. Present in this sample are 95,000 to 110,000 clones, roughly 89% of which were seen just once. The ten largest clonotypes hold approximately 22% of the sample.

Study-wide conclusions, independent of this receptor: Participants were mostly white British, with more females than males. The authors suggested clonal diversity may have been underestimated. CD4 TCRs associated with the vaccine covered the entire spike protein, and the dominant responses were in regions 160-218 and 743-854. Nearly half of unique spike-specific TCRs reportedly recognized epitopes outside regions mutated in the B.1.351 and B.1.1.7 variants. After two AZD1222 doses, both the breadth and the depth of spike-specific TCRs were significantly higher than at day 0 and than in MenACWY recipients. Because no samples from the day 14 peak response were available, repertoires could be characterized only after the peak T cell response. The 56-69-year group was small, and its depth increase did not reach significance, likely because of low power. Conclusions about previously exposed vaccinees are limited because only a handful of AZD1222 recipients were SARS-CoV-2 seropositive at baseline.

This chain joins TRBV29-1 to TRBJ2-3; the D segment cannot be called with confidence. This specimen consisted of peripheral blood, obtained on day 0 of AZD1222 vaccination. The sequence derives from an adult in good health. The CDR3 region has the sequence CSVAGRLTQYF. The DNA sequence follows: TGCAGCGTTGCTGGGCGCCTTACGCAGTATTTT.